The 31 T cell receptor beta chains in this list originate from one sample, sequenced in a study of cytotoxic CD8 clonotypes in ibrutinib-treated CLL. Clones were sequenced by immunoSEQ multiplex PCR, and TCRdb holds only the in-frame ones, with some missing. This sample has some 160,000 clones, with around 84% found just once. Here the sequenced sample was PBMCs, taken after 12 months of ibrutinib treatment. The origin of the receptors is a human donor with chronic lymphocytic leukemia.

The chain links TRBV2 to TRBJ1-5; 8 nucleotides align to TRBD1. The germline CDR1 and CDR2 sequences are SNHLY and FYNNEI. V was clipped by 5 bases and J by 4 bases; unmatched bases: 1. The CDR3 loop spans 13 amino acids. The CDR3 is CASSRDRNQPQHF. CDR3 coding DNA: TGTGCCAGCAGTAGGGACAGGAATCAGCCCCAGCATTTT. Full variable domain (outside the CDR3, taken from reference TRBV2 and TRBJ1-5): EPEVTQTPSHQVTQMGQEVILRCVPISNHLYFYWYRQILGQKVEFLVSFYNNEISEKSEIFDDQFSVERPDGSNFTLKIRSTKLEDSAMYFCASSRDRNQPQHFGDGTRLSIL.

This chain uses TRBV6-5 with TRBJ1-2; D possibly corresponds to TRBD1 (6 bases). The germline V gene has CDR1 MNHEY and CDR2 SVGAGI. V lost 6 bases, J lost 4 bases, and 15 bases lay in between. This CDR3 comprises 14 residues. The DNA of the CDR3 is TGTGCCAGCAGGAGAACGACAGGCCCCTATGGCTACACCTTC. It yields the protein CASRRTTGPYGYTF.

This chain uses TRBV19 with TRBJ1-5, with D possibly being TRBD1 (5 bases). Germline V gene sequence: CDR1 LNHDA, CDR2 SQIVND (reference sequence). The CDR3 consists of 15 residues. Trimming removed 7 bases from V and 0 bases from J, with 13 bases in between. The DNA for the CDR3 is TGTGCCAGTAAAGGGGATAGGGATAGCAATCAGCCCCAGCATTTT. Translation gives CASKGDRDSNQPQHF.

The V call is TRBV11-2, the J call TRBJ1-5; possible D gene TRBD1, 5 bases. Trimming stripped 5 bases from V and 4 bases from J, with 21 bases between. CDR1 and CDR2 (germline): SGHAT, FQNNGV. The CDR3 covers 17 residues. In DNA, the CDR3 is TGTGCCAGCAGCCTGGGGAGGGGACGGTGGGGTAATCAGCCCCAGCATTTT. Translating gives CASSLGRGRWGNQPQHF.

The chain uses TRBV15 and TRBJ2-5; D is unclear. V was shortened by 0 bases and J by 11 bases, with 13 bases between the two germline ends. Germline lookup yields CDR1 LNHNV and CDR2 YYDKDF (reference sequence). The CDR3 runs to 13 residues. The CDR3 DNA reads TGTGCCACCAGCAGAGATGCAGCTGGAGAGCAGTACTTC. Translation gives CATSRDAAGEQYF.

This rearrangement joins TRBV5-6 to TRBJ1-4; 9 bases match TRBD1. J lost 1 base, V lost 3 bases, and 10 bases had no gene match. Germline values: CDR1 SGHDT, CDR2 YYEEEE. The CDR3 has 18 amino acids. This chain's CDR3 is CASSSILDRGRTNEKLFF. DNA of the CDR3: TGTGCCAGCAGCTCGATACTTGACAGGGGGAGAACTAATGAAAAACTGTTTTTT. Full variable domain (missing parts from reference TRBV5-6 and TRBJ1-4): DAGVTQSPTHLIKTRGQQVTLRCSPKSGHDTVSWYQQALGQGPQFIFQYYEEEERQRGNFPDRFSGHQFPNYSSELNVNALLLGDSALYLCASSSILDRGRTNEKLFFGSGTQLSVL.

J is TRBJ2-3 and V is TRBV14; TRBD1 might be the D (6 bases). Trimming removed 4 bases from V and 4 bases from J, with 18 bases in between. The CDR3 is 16 amino acids. The germline V gene has CDR1 SGHDN and CDR2 FVKESK. CDR3 nucleotide sequence: TGTGCCAGCAGCCTACGGACAGTTTCTGAGGCAGATACGCAGTATTTT. Protein sequence: CASSLRTVSEADTQYF.

The table lists this clone with a count of one. This rearrangement joins TRBV5-1 to TRBJ1-2; D gene ambiguous. This CDR3 has 16 amino acids. CDR1 SGHRS and CDR2 YFSETQ come from the germline V gene. Trimming left V 0 bases short and J 8 bases short, with 20 bases between. The DNA of the CDR3 is TGCGCCAGCAGCTTGGCCCAGGCAGGCACGGCTGTGGGCTACACCTTC. It is translated as CASSLAQAGTAVGYTF.

The chain combines TRBV4-2 with TRBJ1-5; TRBD1 might be the D (6 bases). The CDR3 has 15 amino acids. Germline loops: CDR1 LGHNA, CDR2 YNFKEQ. Trimming removed 1 base from V and 9 bases from J, with 16 bases in between. In nucleotides, the CDR3 is TGTGCCAGCAGCCAAGGGGCGGGACAAGGTCGGCCCCAGCATTTT. Its protein product is CASSQGAGQGRPQHF.

The chain carries TRBV28 and TRBJ2-3; 9 nucleotides agree with TRBD1. The CDR3 has 16 residues. V lost 3 bases to trimming and J lost 1 base; unmatched junction nucleotides: 5. CDR1 is MDHEN, CDR2 SYDVKM, per germline. The chain's CDR3 is CASSFFTGGGTDTQYF. CDR3 nucleotide sequence: TGTGCCAGCAGTTTTTTTACAGGGGGCGGCACAGATACGCAGTATTTT. The whole variable domain, filled in from reference TRBV28 and TRBJ2-3, reads DVKVTQSSRYLVKRTGEKVFLECVQDMDHENMFWYRQDPGLGLRLIYFSYDVKMKEKGDIPEGYSVSREKKERFSLILESASTNQTSMYLCASSFFTGGGTDTQYFGPGTRLTVL.

V and J are TRBV30 and TRBJ1-5, with TRBD1 identical over 8 bases. The CDR3 is 15 amino acids. V trimming: 7 bases; J trimming: 5 bases; junction bases outside the gene matches: 13. Germline V gene lookup returns CDR1 GTSNPN and CDR2 SVGIG (reference sequence). CDR3 loop: CAYSGGQGNHQPQHF. CDR3 nucleotides: TGTGCCTACTCGGGAGGACAGGGAAACCATCAGCCCCAGCATTTT.

The genes are TRBV27 and TRBJ2-7, with TRBD1 identical over 8 bases. The V and J ends lost 5 bases and 12 bases, in that order; junction bases with no gene match: 9. Germline V lookup: CDR1 MNHEY, CDR2 SMNVEV (reference sequence). This CDR3 is built from 12 residues. CDR3 nucleotide sequence: TGTGCCAGCAGTCCACGACAGGGGAGGTCGTACTTC. It encodes CASSPRQGRSYF.

The rearrangement links TRBV7-2 to TRBJ1-5; no reliable D call. V was cut by 1 base and J by 6 bases, with 4 bases left in between. There are 12 residues in the CDR3. The germline V gene encodes CDR1 SGHTA and CDR2 FQGNSA. In DNA, the CDR3 is TGTGCCAGCAGCTTAGGGGTTCAGCCCCAGCATTTT. Encoded protein: CASSLGVQPQHF.

Only a few counts were recorded for this clone. The gene calls are TRBV7-2 and TRBJ2-1, with D possibly being TRBD1 (5 bases). The CDR3 spans 13 residues. Trimming removed 3 bases from V and 5 bases from J, with 8 bases in between. Germline CDR1 and CDR2: SGHTA and FQGNSA. In DNA, the CDR3 is TGTGCCAGCAGCTTCCAGGGTCACAATGAGCAGTTCTTC. Translated: CASSFQGHNEQFF.

This chain connects TRBV5-4 to TRBJ1-3; possible D gene TRBD1, 6 bases. Trimming took off 0 bases at V and 3 bases at J, with 10 bases between the two ends. The germline gives CDR1 SGHNT, CDR2 YYREEE (reference sequence). The CDR3 length is 15 residues. DNA for the CDR3: TGTGCCAGCAGCTTGGACAGGGCGTTTGGAAACACCATATATTTT. Its translation is CASSLDRAFGNTIYF.

The J gene is TRBJ2-7, the V gene TRBV28, with TRBD1 identical over 11 bases. V was pared by 5 bases and J by 7 bases, with 7 bases of the junction left unmatched. The CDR3 consists of 14 residues. Germline CDR1 and CDR2: MDHEN and SYDVKM. The CDR3 DNA follows: TGTGCCAGCAGTGAGGGACAGGGGGTTTGGGAGCAGTACTTC. This gives the protein CASSEGQGVWEQYF.

This rearrangement joins TRBV28 to TRBJ1-6, with a weak D call TRBD1 (5 bases). Germline V lookup: CDR1 MDHEN, CDR2 SYDVKM. The CDR3 is 15 amino acids. The V and J ends lost 5 bases and 9 bases respectively, with 17 bases between them. The CDR3 sequence is CASSLNSGTSSPLHF. The CDR3 DNA follows: TGTGCCAGCAGTCTTAACTCCGGGACTTCTTCACCCCTCCACTTT. Based on the CDR3 plus reference TRBV28 and TRBJ1-6, the full variable domain is DVKVTQSSRYLVKRTGEKVFLECVQDMDHENMFWYRQDPGLGLRLIYFSYDVKMKEKGDIPEGYSVSREKKERFSLILESASTNQTSMYLCASSLNSGTSSPLHFGNGTRLTVT.

This clone was seen a handful of times. The V gene is TRBV7-2, the J gene TRBJ1-2; 7 bases are a match to TRBD1. The CDR3 is 17 residues long. V shed 8 bases, J shed 4 bases, and the junction held 19 bases outside the gene matches. CDR1 SGHTA and CDR2 FQGNSA come from the germline V gene. In nucleotides, the CDR3 is TGTGCCAGCGGCTCAAAGGGGGCGCGGGTTTTTTTCTATGGCTACACCTTC. Its protein product is CASGSKGARVFFYGYTF.

The chain has TRBV5-6 and TRBJ2-5; 8 bases agree with TRBD1. The CDR3 totals 13 residues. Germline CDR1 and CDR2: SGHDT and YYEEEE. Losses at the gene ends were 3 bases for V and 6 bases for J; bases not matched to a gene: 4. CDR3 in DNA: TGTGCCAGCAGCTGGGACAGGAGCCAGACCCAGTACTTC. This encodes CASSWDRSQTQYF.

This clone has only a few counts. The V gene is TRBV27, the J gene TRBJ1-6, with D tentatively TRBD1 (5 bases). Per germline, CDR1 MNHEY and CDR2 SMNVEV (reference sequence). This CDR3 comprises 19 residues. V gave up 3 bases and J gave up 0 bases, with 18 bases separating them. CDR3 bases: TGTGCCAGCAGTTTTGCCGTGGGACTGGCGAGCTCCTATAATTCACCCCTCCACTTT. Amino acid sequence: CASSFAVGLASSYNSPLHF.

The chain joins TRBV5-4 to TRBJ2-1, with D uncertain. The CDR3 runs 12 residues. With 4 bases removed from V and 14 bases from J, the gap between germline ends came to 16 bases. Germline-derived CDR1 and CDR2 are SGHNT and YYREEE (reference sequence). CDR3 in amino acids: CASSASRYVEFF. The DNA for the CDR3 is TGTGCCAGCAGCGCCTCCCGGTATGTAGAGTTCTTC.

The rearrangement joins TRBV28 to TRBJ1-2; D gene ambiguous. Germline CDR1 MDHEN, CDR2 SYDVKM. CDR3 length: 12 residues. The ends were cut back, 6 bases at V and 8 bases at J, with 13 bases in the middle. CDR3 nucleotides: TGTGCCAGCAGCGACTCCCGCGGGGGCTACACCTTC. It is translated as CASSDSRGGYTF.

The gene calls are TRBV10-3 and TRBJ2-2; D may correspond to TRBD1 or TRBD2 (5 bases each). Germline V CDR1 and CDR2: ENHRY, SYGVKD. Trimming left V 1 base short and J 3 bases short, with 15 bases between. This CDR3 contains 17 residues. Here the CDR3 reads CAISEYRGVIDTGELFF. DNA for the CDR3: TGTGCCATCAGTGAGTACCGGGGCGTAATAGACACCGGGGAGCTGTTTTTT.

J is TRBJ2-7 and V is TRBV7-9; unclear D gene. Trimming pared 1 base from V and 3 bases from J, leaving 4 bases between. CDR3 length: 12 amino acids. Germline V gene sequence: CDR1 SEHNR, CDR2 FQNEAQ (reference sequence). The chain's CDR3 is CASSLEVYEQYF. The CDR3 bases are TGTGCCAGCAGCTTAGAAGTCTACGAGCAGTACTTC.

The chain links TRBV28 to TRBJ2-2, with 7 bases that match TRBD2. With V trimmed by 8 bases and J by 2 bases, 11 bases remained unmatched. The CDR3 is made up of 16 amino acids. The germline V gene has CDR1 MDHEN and CDR2 SYDVKM. The CDR3 coding sequence is TGTGCCAGCCGCCTCTCAGGACTAGTCAACACCGGGGAGCTGTTTTTT. Translated: CASRLSGLVNTGELFF. The variable domain in full, with the rest retrieved from reference TRBV28 and TRBJ2-2, is DVKVTQSSRYLVKRTGEKVFLECVQDMDHENMFWYRQDPGLGLRLIYFSYDVKMKEKGDIPEGYSVSREKKERFSLILESASTNQTSMYLCASRLSGLVNTGELFFGEGSRLTVL.

The rearrangement uses TRBV5-1 and TRBJ2-1; 7 nucleotides align to TRBD2. The junction had 4 bases not matched to a gene; V was cut back by 2 bases and J by 2 bases. Germline V gene lookup returns CDR1 SGHRS and CDR2 YFSETQ. The CDR3 covers 15 residues. CDR3 region: CASSLDGGTYNEQFF. CDR3 bases: TGCGCCAGCAGCTTAGACGGGGGGACCTACAATGAGCAGTTCTTC.

The gene calls are TRBV5-4 and TRBJ1-2; TRBD1 aligns across 7 bases. Trimming removed 2 bases from V and 3 bases from J; junction bases left unmatched: 4. Germline CDR1 and CDR2: SGHNT and YYREEE (reference sequence). CDR3 length: 14 amino acids. CDR3 residues: CASSLTQGDYGYTF. The DNA for the CDR3 is TGTGCCAGCAGCTTAACCCAGGGGGACTATGGCTACACCTTC.

This clone has more than one count but fewer than ten. The rearrangement joins TRBV7-9 to TRBJ2-3; D perhaps matches TRBD2 (5 bases). V lost 7 bases and J lost 1, with 12 bases in between. The CDR3 length is 14 residues. CDR1 is SEHNR, CDR2 FQNEAQ, per germline (reference sequence). This CDR3 reads CASNPSYRTDTQYF. The DNA for the CDR3 is TGTGCCAGCAACCCTAGCTATCGCACAGATACGCAGTATTTT.

The gene calls are TRBV9 and TRBJ1-6; perhaps TRBD1 as D (6 bases). This CDR3 has 15 residues. Looked up from germline, CDR1 is SGDLS and CDR2 is YYNGEE. The ends were cut back, 0 bases at V and 9 bases at J, with 13 bases in the middle. The CDR3 DNA is TGTGCCAGCAGCGTAGCAGGGGTGGAAGTTTCACCCCTCCACTTT. Its protein product is CASSVAGVEVSPLHF.

The chain carries TRBV11-1 and TRBJ2-7, with a possible D match to TRBD2 (5 bases). Trimming left V 2 bases short and J 1 base short, with 6 bases between. In germline, CDR1 is SGHAT, CDR2 FQDESV (reference sequence). This CDR3 contains 13 residues. CDR3 in amino acids: CASSLRGSYEQYF. The CDR3 region has the DNA TGTGCCAGCAGCTTACGGGGATCCTACGAGCAGTACTTC.

To note about this clone: Other DNA sequences in the sample encode the same CDR3. The chain is built from TRBV5-1 and TRBJ2-5, with no clear D. CDR3 length equals 13 residues. The V gene's germline CDR1 is SGHRS and CDR2 YFSETQ. The V and J ends lost 0 bases and 1 base respectively, with 4 bases between them. The CDR3 loop is CASSLGVQETQYF. In nucleotides, the CDR3 is TGCGCCAGCAGCTTGGGGGTCCAAGAGACCCAGTACTTC.